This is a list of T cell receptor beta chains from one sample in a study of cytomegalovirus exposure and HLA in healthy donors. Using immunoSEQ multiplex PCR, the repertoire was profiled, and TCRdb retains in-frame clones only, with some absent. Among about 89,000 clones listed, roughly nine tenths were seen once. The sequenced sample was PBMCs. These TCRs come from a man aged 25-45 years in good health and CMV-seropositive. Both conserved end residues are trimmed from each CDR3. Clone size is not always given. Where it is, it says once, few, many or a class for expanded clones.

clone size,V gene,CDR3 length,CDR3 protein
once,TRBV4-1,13,ASSQAAGLGEKLF
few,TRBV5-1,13,ASSPATGALTEQY
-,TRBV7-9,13,ASSLAGLAGETQY
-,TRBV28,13,ASSSSGRRADTQY
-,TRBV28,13,ASSLWSGRPYEQY
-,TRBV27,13,ASSRRQRGPHEQY
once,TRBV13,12,ASSPSGRFETQY
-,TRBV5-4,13,ASSFRSAGTDTQY
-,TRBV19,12,ASSSYRESYEQY
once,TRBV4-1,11,ASSQLADEKLF
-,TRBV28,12,ASSRGGAGETQY
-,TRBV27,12,ASSLGAGSYEQY
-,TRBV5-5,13,ASSLADRWGYEQY
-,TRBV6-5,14,ASSYSTSGPSYEQY